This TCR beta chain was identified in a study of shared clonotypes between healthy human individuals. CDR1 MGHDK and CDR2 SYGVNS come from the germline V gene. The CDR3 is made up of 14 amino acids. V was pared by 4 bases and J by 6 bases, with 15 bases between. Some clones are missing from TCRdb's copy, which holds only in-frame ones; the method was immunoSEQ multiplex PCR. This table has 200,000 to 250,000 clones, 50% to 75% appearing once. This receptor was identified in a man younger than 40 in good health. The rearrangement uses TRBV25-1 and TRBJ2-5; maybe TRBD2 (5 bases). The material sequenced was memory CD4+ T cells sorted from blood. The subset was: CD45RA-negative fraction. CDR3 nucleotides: TGTGCCAGCAGTGCCCCTAGCCCGAGTCAGACCCAGTACTTC. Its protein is CASSAPSPSQTQYF.